This T cell receptor (beta chain) was documented in a study of blood T cell repertoires in COVID-19. Study background: Samples came from the United States, Italy and Spain, spanning acute and convalescent COVID-19. T cells, B-cell-depleted T cells, or PBMCs supplied cDNA or gDNA.

CDR3 size: 13 residues. Trimming removed 1 base from V and 9 bases from J, with 10 bases in between. Germline V gene lookup returns CDR1 SGHTA and CDR2 FQGNSA. How the authors handled the data: Estimation of nucleated cell counts was performed using reference gene primer amplification. The assay was immunoSEQ multiplex PCR, and TCRdb's table has in-frame clones only and misses some. The V and J calls and clone size come from that table; D and trimming were worked out from the DNA. The sample has fewer than 200,000 clones; about 86% are singletons. The V gene is TRBV7-2, the J gene TRBJ1-5; the D is unclear. Sequenced material: peripheral blood. The receptor was isolated from a man in his sixties or seventies with active or convalescent COVID-19. The chain's CDR3 is CASSLERDGPQHF. The CDR3 nucleotides are TGTGCCAGCAGCTTAGAGAGGGATGGGCCCCAGCATTTT.